These 3 T cell receptor beta chains were sequenced from one sample in a study of blood T cell repertoires in COVID-19 (dated by TCRdb to 2018 to 2020). Preparation of the library involved the immunoSEQ multiplex PCR assay. TCRdb obtained this table from immuneACCESS and retained in-frame rearrangements with V and J assigned. These tables miss some clones; where compared with another copy, unresolved V genes account for less than half of the shortfall, and the remainder is unexplained. The sample data list 150,000 or so clones, and 83% of these were observed just once. The top ten clonotypes cover approximately 4.7% of the sample. What was sequenced was PBMCs or T cells enriched from blood (not recorded which). Receptors originate from a woman aged 45-65 years who had recovered from COVID-19.

The chain uses TRBV6-5 and TRBJ2-1; 7 positions match TRBD2. The V gene end was trimmed by 5 bases and the J gene end by 2 bases; junction bases not matched to a gene: 6. The CDR3 contains 15 residues. From germline, CDR1 is MNHEY and CDR2 SVGAGI. The CDR3 sequence is CASSLRAGAYNEQFF. DNA for the CDR3: TGTGCCAGCAGTCTCCGGGCGGGAGCCTACAATGAGCAGTTCTTC.

This chain uses TRBV7-9 with TRBJ2-1; 13 bases are a match to TRBD2. Germline CDR1 is SEHNR and CDR2 is FQNEAQ (reference sequence). V shed 6 bases and J 9 bases; nucleotides not matched to a gene: 5. This CDR3 has 14 residues. CDR3 in amino acids: CASSQGLAGPEQFF. CDR3 bases: TGTGCCAGCAGTCAGGGACTAGCGGGGCCTGAGCAGTTCTTC.

This clone was seen just once. V is TRBV19 and J is TRBJ1-4; 7 bases are a match to TRBD1. The CDR3 length is 15 residues. Trimming removed 10 bases from V and 8 bases from J; junction bases left unmatched: 16. CDR1 is LNHDA and CDR2 is SQIVND in the germline V gene (reference sequence). CDR3 in DNA: TGTGCCACCGCAGTCTCCGGGACAGAGGGAGAAAAACTGTTTTTT. It yields the protein CATAVSGTEGEKLFF.